This TCR beta chain was obtained from a study of regulatory T cells in long-lasting Graves disease. This sample's time point: newly diagnosed GD, antithyroid drugs for less than 3 months. TCR sequences were obtained from RNA taken from PBMCs. An endocrinology department located in Xi'an, China, was where the patients came from. Building of the TCR beta libraries involved iRepertoire HTBI primers and Arm-PCR of CDR3 regions. Each CDR3 protein gets one entry after TCRdb re-called the multiplex PCR reads with MiXCR. The sample records roughly 350,000 distinct CDR3 sequences, around 15% being singletons. This CDR3 region has 13 residues. Per germline, CDR1 WNHNN and CDR2 SYGVQD (reference sequence). The V and J ends lost 11 bases and 0 bases respectively, with 10 bases between them. This clonotype has a handful of counts. In addition, the sample was reused for a study of T cells in Graves' hyperthyroidism and ophthalmopathy. That study reports: Newly diagnosed hyperthyroidism patients aged 18 to 65 years had disease lasting under 2 months. Using the HTBI primer set, a first-round RT-PCR was run on the TCR CDR3.

The TCR sequence derives from a woman between 18 and 30 years old with Graves disease. The V gene is TRBV10-1, the J gene TRBJ2-2, with D perhaps matching TRBD1 (6 bases). Sequencing was performed on peripheral blood mononuclear cells (PBMCs), taken at new diagnosis, from a patient treated with antithyroid drugs. DNA for the CDR3: TGCGCCTGGAGGACAGCGAACACCGGGGAGCTGTTTTTT. It is translated as CAWRTANTGELFF.